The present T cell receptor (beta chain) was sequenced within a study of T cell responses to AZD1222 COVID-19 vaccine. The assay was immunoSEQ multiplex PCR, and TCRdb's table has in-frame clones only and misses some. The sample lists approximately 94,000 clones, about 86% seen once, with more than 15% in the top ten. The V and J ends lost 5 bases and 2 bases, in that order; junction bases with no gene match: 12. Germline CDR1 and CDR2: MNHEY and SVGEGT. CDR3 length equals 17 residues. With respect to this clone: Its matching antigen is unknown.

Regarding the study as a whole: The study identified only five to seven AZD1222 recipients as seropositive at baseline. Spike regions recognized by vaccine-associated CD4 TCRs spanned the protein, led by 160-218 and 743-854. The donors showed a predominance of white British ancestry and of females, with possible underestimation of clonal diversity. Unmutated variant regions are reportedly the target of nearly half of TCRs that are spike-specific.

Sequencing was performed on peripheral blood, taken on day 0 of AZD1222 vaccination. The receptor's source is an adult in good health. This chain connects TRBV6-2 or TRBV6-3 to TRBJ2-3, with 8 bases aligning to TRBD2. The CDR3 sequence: CASSPRRSGGNTDTQYF. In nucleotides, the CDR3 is TGTGCCAGCAGTCCCCGAAGAAGCGGGGGAAACACAGATACGCAGTATTTT.